This T cell receptor beta chain is drawn from a study of regulatory T cells in long-lasting Graves disease. The wider study: Antithyroid drug intake by newly diagnosed Graves' patients had lasted under 3 months.

In its sample, this clonotype was seen many times. As yet, its antigen is unknown. Study outcomes and limitations: Among the persistent patients, thousands of public clonotypes were shared, more than the roughly 900 shared among new patients. TRBV28, TRBJ1-2 and TRBJ2-5 emerged as the favored segments in persistent disease.

With iRepertoire HTBI primers and Arm-PCR of CDR3 regions, TCR beta libraries were built. TCRdb re-analysed the multiplex PCR reads in MiXCR, keeping a single row per CDR3 protein. The sample shows hundreds of thousands of distinct CDR3 sequences, roughly 15% of them seen only once. V was pared by 3 bases and J by 4 bases, with 16 bases between. This CDR3 spans 14 amino acids. Germline V gene data show CDR1 as DFQATT and CDR2 as SNEGSKA (reference sequence). Specified time point: newly diagnosed GD, antithyroid drugs for less than 3 months. TCR sequences were obtained from RNA taken from PBMCs. The specimen comprised peripheral blood mononuclear cells (PBMCs), sampled at new diagnosis, from a patient treated with antithyroid drugs. This chain joins TRBV20-1 and TRBJ2-7; D is undetermined. The source is a female donor with Graves disease. The CDR3 DNA sequence: TGCAGTGCTAGTGAAAACCGGGTCCTTTACGAGCAGTACTTC. The encoded protein is CSASENRVLYEQYF.